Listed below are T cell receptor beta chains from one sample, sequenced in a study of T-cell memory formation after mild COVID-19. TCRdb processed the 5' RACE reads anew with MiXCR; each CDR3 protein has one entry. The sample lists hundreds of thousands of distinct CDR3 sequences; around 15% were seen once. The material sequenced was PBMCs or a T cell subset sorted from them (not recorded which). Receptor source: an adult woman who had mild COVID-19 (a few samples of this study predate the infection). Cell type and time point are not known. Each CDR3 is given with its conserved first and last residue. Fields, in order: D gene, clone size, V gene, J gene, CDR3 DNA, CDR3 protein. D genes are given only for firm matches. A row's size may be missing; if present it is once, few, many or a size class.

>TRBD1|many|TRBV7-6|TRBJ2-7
TGTGCCAGCAGCTTAGGGGGGACAGGGGCCTACGAGCAGTACTTC
CASSLGGTGAYEQYF
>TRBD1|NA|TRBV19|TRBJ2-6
TGTGCCAGTTATCCGGGACAGTTAATCTCTGGGGCCAACGTCCTGACTTTC
CASYPGQLISGANVLTF
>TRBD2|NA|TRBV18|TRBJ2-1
TGTGCCAGCTCACCTTCTAGCGGGAGAATAGCTTTGCAGTTCTTC
CASSPSSGRIALQFF
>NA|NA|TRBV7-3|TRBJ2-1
TGTGCCAGCAGCTTAGAGGGGGTCGGCCATGAGCAGTTCTTC
CASSLEGVGHEQFF
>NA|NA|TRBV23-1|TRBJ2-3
TGCGCCAGCAGTCGCCTACAAGGTCATTGCACAGATACGCAGTATTTT
CASSRLQGHCTDTQYF
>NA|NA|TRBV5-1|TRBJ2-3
TGCGCCAGCAGATTTGACACAGATACGCAGTATTTT
CASRFDTDTQYF
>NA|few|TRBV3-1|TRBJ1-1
TGTGCCAGCAGGGGAGGAGGGGTGAACACTGAAGCTTTCTTT
CASRGGGVNTEAFF
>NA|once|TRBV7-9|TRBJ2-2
TGTGCCAGCCACAAACGGGCCACCGGGGAGCTGTTTTTT
CASHKRATGELFF
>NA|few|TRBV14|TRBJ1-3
TGTGCCAGCAGCCAAGAAGTGTGGGACACCATATATTTT
CASSQEVWDTIYF
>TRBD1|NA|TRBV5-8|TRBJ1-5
TGTGCCAGCAGCTTGGGGGACAGGCGGGATCAGCCCCAGCATTTT
CASSLGDRRDQPQHF
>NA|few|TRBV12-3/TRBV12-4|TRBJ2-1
TGTGCCAGCACCCCTGGGGGGGCGATATACAATGAGCAGTTCTTC
CASTPGGAIYNEQFF
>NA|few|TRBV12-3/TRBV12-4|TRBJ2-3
TGTGCCAGCAGTTTGTCCGGGACCATAACAGATACGCAGTATTTT
CASSLSGTITDTQYF
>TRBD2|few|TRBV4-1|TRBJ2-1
TGCGCCAGCAGCCGACTGGGACTAGCCCCTTTGAATGAGCAGTTCTTC
CASSRLGLAPLNEQFF
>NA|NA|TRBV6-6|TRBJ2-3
TGTGCCAGCAGTTACACACTAGCAGATACGCAGTATTTT
CASSYTLADTQYF
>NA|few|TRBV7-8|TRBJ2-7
TGTGCCAGCAGCTTAGGGGCAGGGGCTGGTGAGCAGTACTTC
CASSLGAGAGEQYF
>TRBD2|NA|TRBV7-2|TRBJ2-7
TGTGCCAGCAGCTTAAGTCTCTACGGGAGGTACGAGCAGTACTTC
CASSLSLYGRYEQYF
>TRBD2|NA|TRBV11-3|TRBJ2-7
TGTGCCAGCAGCTACGGGACTAGCGGAGCCATCTACGAGCAGTACTTC
CASSYGTSGAIYEQYF
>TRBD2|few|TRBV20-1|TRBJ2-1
TGCAGACCTTCGGCGGGAGGTCGGAATGAGCAGTTCTTC
CRPSAGGRNEQFF
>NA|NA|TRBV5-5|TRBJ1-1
TGTGCCAGCAGCTTGGCCCAGGGACTCTGGAACACTGAAGCTTTCTTT
CASSLAQGLWNTEAFF
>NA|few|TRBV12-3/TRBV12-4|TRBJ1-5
TGTGCCAGCAGTTTGGGGGACGGAGGGAATCAGCCCCAGCATTTT
CASSLGDGGNQPQHF
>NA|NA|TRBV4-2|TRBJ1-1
TGTGCCAGCAGCCAAGGTGGGTCCGGAACTGAAGCTTTCTTT
CASSQGGSGTEAFF
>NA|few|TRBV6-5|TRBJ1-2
TGTGCCAGCAGTCCGAGGACAGACTCCCGAGGTGGCTACACCTTC
CASSPRTDSRGGYTF
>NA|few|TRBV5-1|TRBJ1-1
TGCGCCAGCAGCTTGGTGGGGGGGCCTGAAGCTTTCTTT
CASSLVGGPEAFF
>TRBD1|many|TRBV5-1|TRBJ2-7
TGCGCCAGCAGTGGGACAGTCAATTACGAGCAGTACTTC
CASSGTVNYEQYF
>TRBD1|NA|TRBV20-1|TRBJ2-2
TGCAGTGCTGAGGGGACAGGGAACACCGGGGAGCTGTTTTTT
CSAEGTGNTGELFF
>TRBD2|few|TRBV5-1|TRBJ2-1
TGCGCCAGCAGCTTAGGGCGGGGGGGCCCCTACAATGAGCAGTTCTTC
CASSLGRGGPYNEQFF
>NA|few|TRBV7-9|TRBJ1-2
TGTGCCAGCAGCTCGCCAGGACAGACATATGGCTACACCTTC
CASSSPGQTYGYTF
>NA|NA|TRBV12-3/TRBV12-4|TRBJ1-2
TGTGCCAGCAGTCCACCAAACAGGGCTGGCTACACCTTC
CASSPPNRAGYTF
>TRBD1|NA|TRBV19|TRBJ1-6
TGTGCCAGCGCAGGGGGCTATAATTCACCCCTCCACTTT
CASAGGYNSPLHF
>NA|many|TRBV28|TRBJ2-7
TGTGCCACCGAACCACAGGGATTCAGCTACGAGCAGTACTTC
CATEPQGFSYEQYF
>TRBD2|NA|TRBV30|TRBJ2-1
TGTGCCTGGAGTGTCGGTTCCGCGGGACTAAAGCAGTTCTTC
CAWSVGSAGLKQFF
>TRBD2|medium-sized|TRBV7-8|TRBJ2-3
TGTGCCAGCAGCCCCAGAAATAGCGGGACAGATACGCAGTATTTT
CASSPRNSGTDTQYF
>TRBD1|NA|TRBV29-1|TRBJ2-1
TGCAGCGTTGTAAGGACAGGGGGCTTGAATGAGCAGTTCTTC
CSVVRTGGLNEQFF
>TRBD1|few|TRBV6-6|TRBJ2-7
TGTGCCAGCAGTTCTAGGACAGGGGCCTCCTACGAGCAGTACTTC
CASSSRTGASYEQYF
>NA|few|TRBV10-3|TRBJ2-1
TGTGCCATCAGTGAGAGGATAGGGGAGTACAATGAGCAGTTCTTC
CAISERIGEYNEQFF
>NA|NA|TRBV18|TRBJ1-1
TGTGCCAGCTCACCGCAGGACAGACGAGTGGCTGAAGCTTTCTTT
CASSPQDRRVAEAFF
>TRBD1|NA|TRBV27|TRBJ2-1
TGTGCCAGCACGGGTAGGCGGGACAGGGGGAGTAATGAGCAGTTCTTC
CASTGRRDRGSNEQFF
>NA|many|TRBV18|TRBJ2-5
TGTGCCAGCAGCCCCGGAACCCAAGAGACCCAGTACTTC
CASSPGTQETQYF
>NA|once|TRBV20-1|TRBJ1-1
TGCAGTGCTAGAGAGAGTGGGGTGAGACTATCTTTTAACACTGAAGCTTTCTTT
CSARESGVRLSFNTEAFF
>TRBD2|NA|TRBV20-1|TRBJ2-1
TGCAGTGCTAGGGGACTAGCGGGAGCTAGGAATGAGCAGTTCTTC
CSARGLAGARNEQFF
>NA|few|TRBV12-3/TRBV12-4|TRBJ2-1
TGTGCCAGCAAAGCAGGGAGGCGTAACGATGAGCAGTTCTTC
CASKAGRRNDEQFF
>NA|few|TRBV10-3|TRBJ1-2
TGTGCCATCAGTGAGTCGGGGACAAGTAACTATGGCTACACCTTC
CAISESGTSNYGYTF
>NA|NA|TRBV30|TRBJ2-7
TGTGCCTGGACAACAGGACTTACTTACGAGCAGTACTTC
CAWTTGLTYEQYF
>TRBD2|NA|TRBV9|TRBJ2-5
TGTGCCAGCAGCGTAGAGCCTAGCGGGGCGGAGACCCAGTACTTC
CASSVEPSGAETQYF
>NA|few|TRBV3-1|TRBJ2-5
TGTGCCAGCAGCCCGATCCGAGCCCGACTAGGTCATGCAGAGACCCAGTACTTC
CASSPIRARLGHAETQYF
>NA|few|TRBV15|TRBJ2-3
TGTGCCACCAGCAGAGTGGCAGATACGCAGTATTTT
CATSRVADTQYF
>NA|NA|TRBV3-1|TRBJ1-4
TGTGCCAGCAGCCAAGAGGGAACAGACAGGAATGAAAAACTGTTTTTT
CASSQEGTDRNEKLFF